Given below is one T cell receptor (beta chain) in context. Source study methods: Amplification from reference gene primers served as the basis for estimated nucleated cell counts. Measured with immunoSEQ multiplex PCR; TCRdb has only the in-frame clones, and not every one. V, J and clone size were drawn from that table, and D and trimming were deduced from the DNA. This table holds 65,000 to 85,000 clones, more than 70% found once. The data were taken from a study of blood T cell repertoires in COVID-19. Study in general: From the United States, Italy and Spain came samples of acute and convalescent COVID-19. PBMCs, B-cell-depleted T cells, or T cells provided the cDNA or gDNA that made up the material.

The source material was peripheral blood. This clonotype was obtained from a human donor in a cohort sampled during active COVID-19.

CDR3 protein: CASSPRSGANVLTF. The CDR3 nucleotides read TGTGCCAGCAGCCCCCGCTCTGGGGCCAACGTCCTGACTTTC. The chain employs TRBV3-1 (or the pseudogene TRBV3-2) and TRBJ2-6; D unclear. V dropped 4 bases and J dropped 0 bases, with 4 bases sitting between them. The V gene's germline CDR1 is LGHDT and CDR2 YNNKEL (reference sequence). CDR3 length equals 14 residues.